This T cell receptor beta chain emerged from a study of blood T cell repertoires in COVID-19. CDR1 is MGHRA and CDR2 is YSYEKL in the germline V gene. The CDR3 has 16 residues. V lost 1 base and J lost 1; bases outside the gene matches: 5. Here immunoSEQ multiplex PCR was the method, and the copy in TCRdb shows in-frame clones only, minus some. Found here are approximately 260,000 clones, 82% of them singletons; the top ten hold approximately 13%. The TCR sequence derives from a woman aged 55-69 years with active or convalescent COVID-19. Sequencing used peripheral blood. V is TRBV4-1 and J is TRBJ1-1, with 8 bases matching TRBD1. The CDR3 nucleotides read TGCGCCAGCAGCCAAGGGACAGGGAGTCGGAACACTGAAGCTTTCTTT. It encodes CASSQGTGSRNTEAFF.